The 17 T cell receptor beta chains below all came from one sample that was sequenced in a study of T cell responses to AZD1222 COVID-19 vaccine. Assay: immunoSEQ multiplex PCR; the TCRdb copy retains only in-frame clones and omits some. The sample contains 130,000 to 150,000 clones, approximately 85% of which appear only once. Sequencing was performed on peripheral blood, taken 28 days after the second dose of the MenACWY control vaccine. These receptors were obtained from an adult who received the MenACWY meningococcal vaccine as a control.

The chain combines TRBV15 with TRBJ2-4, with D uncertain. Trimming took 5 bases from V and 7 from J, leaving 21 bases between them. Looked up from germline, CDR1 is LNHNV and CDR2 is YYDKDF (reference sequence). The CDR3 loop spans 16 amino acids. The CDR3 nucleotides read TGTGCCACCAGCGGACCTGCTGTGACGGCGAAGAACATTCAGTACTTC. Its protein is CATSGPAVTAKNIQYF. The complete variable domain, with remaining parts taken from reference TRBV15 and TRBJ2-4, reads DAMVIQNPRYQVTQFGKPVTLSCSQTLNHNVMYWYQQKSSQAPKLLFHYYDKDFNNEADTPDNFQSRRPNTSFCFLDIRSPGLGDTAMYLCATSGPAVTAKNIQYFGAGTRLSVL.

The rearrangement links TRBV6-5 to TRBJ1-1; no clear D. CDR1 is MNHEY, CDR2 SVGAGI, per germline. Deletions cut 6 bases from V and 4 bases from J, with 12 bases between. The CDR3 runs 13 residues. CDR3 region: CASSTIRGTEAFF. The DNA of the CDR3 is TGTGCCAGCAGCACCATTCGGGGCACTGAAGCTTTCTTT.

The genes are TRBV5-4 and TRBJ1-1; TRBD1 matches 9 bases. The ends lost 6 bases at V and 4 bases at J; junction bases unmatched: 10. The CDR3 has 15 residues. The germline V gene has CDR1 SGHNT and CDR2 YYREEE (reference sequence). This chain's CDR3 is CASNRPGQGSTEAFF. As DNA, the CDR3 is TGTGCCAGCAACCGACCGGGACAGGGAAGCACTGAAGCTTTCTTT. The full variable domain, its missing parts supplied by reference TRBV5-4 and TRBJ1-1, is ETGVTQSPTHLIKTRGQQVTLRCSSQSGHNTVSWYQQALGQGPQFIFQYYREEENGRGNFPPRFSGLQFPNYSSELNVNALELDDSALYLCASNRPGQGSTEAFFGQGTRLTVV.

J is TRBJ2-7 and V is TRBV25-1; D possibly corresponds to TRBD1 (7 bases). Trimming pared 4 bases from V and 3 bases from J, leaving 10 bases between. The CDR3 contains 13 residues. Per the germline V gene, CDR1 is MGHDK and CDR2 is SYGVNS. The CDR3 protein is CASSAGGGYEQYF. The CDR3 nucleotides are TGTGCCAGCAGTGCAGGGGGAGGCTACGAGCAGTACTTC.

This clone has just a few counts. The V gene is TRBV5-1, the J gene TRBJ1-1, with D maybe TRBD1 (6 bases). The V gene lost 0 bases and the J gene lost 1 base, with 10 bases spanning the gap. Germline V CDR1 and CDR2: SGHRS, YFSETQ. The CDR3 totals 15 residues. CDR3 nucleotide sequence: TGCGCCAGCAGCTTGGAAGGCAGGGGGAACACTGAAGCTTTCTTT. The encoded protein is CASSLEGRGNTEAFF.

The chain combines TRBV10-3 with TRBJ1-4; D unclear. The V gene lost 6 bases and the J gene lost 0 bases, with 5 bases spanning the gap. This CDR3 comprises 13 residues. CDR1 is ENHRY and CDR2 is SYGVKD in the germline V gene. This chain's CDR3 is CAIRGATNEKLFF. DNA for the CDR3: TGTGCCATCAGAGGTGCAACTAATGAAAAACTGTTTTTT.

The CDR3 sequence: CASSLLDGGNTIYF. The CDR3 nucleotides are TGCGCCAGCAGCCTTTTGGACGGAGGAAACACCATATATTTT. V usage is TRBV4-1 and J usage is TRBJ1-3; D call uncertain. The CDR3 loop spans 14 amino acids. Trimming took 4 bases from V and 4 from J, leaving 11 bases between them. Germline CDR1 MGHRA, CDR2 YSYEKL.

V is TRBV5-4 and J is TRBJ2-1; 13 nucleotides agree with TRBD2. The CDR3 covers 16 residues. Germline assignment: CDR1 SGHNT and CDR2 YYREEE (reference sequence). Germline trimming cut 2 bases from V and 6 bases from J; bases unmatched to any gene: 5. Here the CDR3 reads CASSLGLAGEGNEQFF. CDR3 bases: TGTGCCAGCAGCTTAGGACTAGCGGGAGAGGGCAATGAGCAGTTCTTC.

A single count supports this clone. V is TRBV7-9 and J is TRBJ1-1; D is unresolved. V was shortened by 5 bases and J by 4 bases, with 17 bases between the two germline ends. The CDR3 length is 15 residues. CDR1 is SEHNR and CDR2 is FQNEAQ in the germline V gene (reference sequence). The CDR3 spells CASSPDALLSTEAFF. CDR3 DNA: TGTGCCAGCAGCCCCGACGCCCTCTTGAGCACTGAAGCTTTCTTT.

The chain carries TRBV7-9 and TRBJ1-3; no firm D call. The germline gives CDR1 SEHNR, CDR2 FQNEAQ (reference sequence). Trimming took off 4 bases at V and 6 bases at J, with 22 bases between the two ends. The CDR3 runs to 17 residues. The chain's CDR3 is CASSSPTLQRTENTIYF. CDR3 coding DNA: TGTGCCAGCAGCTCCCCGACACTCCAGCGTACCGAAAACACCATATATTTT.

The chain recombines TRBV5-5 with TRBJ2-5; possibly TRBD1 for D (6 bases). The CDR3 totals 14 residues. With 7 bases removed from V and 2 bases from J, the gap between germline ends came to 15 bases. Germline CDR1 is SGHKS and CDR2 is YYEKEE (reference sequence). CDR3 in DNA: TGTGCCAGCGCGCCAGGGGTAGGGCAAGAGACCCAGTACTTC. Its protein product is CASAPGVGQETQYF.

The rearrangement links TRBV6-1 to TRBJ2-1; D is uncertain. The CDR3 runs to 15 residues. Trimming cost V 3 bases and J 2 bases, with 11 bases left between them. Germline V lookup: CDR1 MNHNS, CDR2 SASEGT. In DNA form, the CDR3 reads TGTGCCAGCAGTGATCAGCCAGGCACCTACAATGAGCAGTTCTTC. Translated: CASSDQPGTYNEQFF.

The rearrangement links TRBV4-3 to TRBJ1-2, with D possibly TRBD1 on 5 matching bases. There are 17 residues in the CDR3. V was clipped by 0 bases and J by 8 bases, with 22 bases between them. CDR1 is LGHNA and CDR2 is YSLEER in the germline V gene. This CDR3 reads CASSQEFGAPNKKGYTF. The CDR3 DNA reads as TGCGCCAGCAGCCAAGAATTCGGGGCGCCCAATAAAAAGGGCTACACCTTC.

The rearrangement links TRBV4-3 to TRBJ1-6; D unclear. Germline CDR1 is LGHNA and CDR2 is YSLEER. V lost 2 bases and J lost 3, with 8 bases in between. The CDR3 runs to 15 residues. CDR3 in amino acids: CASSQLWDYNSPLHF. The CDR3 bases are TGCGCCAGCAGCCAACTATGGGACTATAATTCACCCCTCCACTTT.

The genes are TRBV27 and TRBJ1-2; tentatively, D is TRBD1 (6 bases). The CDR3 runs to 14 residues. V gave up 5 bases and J gave up 4 bases, with 14 bases separating them. The germline V gene has CDR1 MNHEY and CDR2 SMNVEV (reference sequence). CDR3 region: CASSEDSGLYGYTF. The DNA of the CDR3 is TGTGCCAGCAGTGAGGACAGCGGTCTCTATGGCTACACCTTC.

This chain joins TRBV5-6 and TRBJ2-6; TRBD1 agrees at 8 bases. CDR1 is SGHDT and CDR2 is YYEEEE in the germline V gene. V dropped 4 bases and J dropped 0; count of bases not matched to a gene: 6. This CDR3 is built from 17 residues. CDR3 sequence reads: CASSAGTGFSGANVLTF. CDR3 coding DNA: TGTGCCAGCAGCGCCGGGACAGGATTCTCTGGGGCCAACGTCCTGACTTTC.

The V call is TRBV28, the J call TRBJ1-5, with no clear D. Germline loops: CDR1 MDHEN, CDR2 SYDVKM. Trimming stripped 7 bases from V and 6 bases from J, with 13 bases between. CDR3 size: 13 residues. This CDR3 is CASNSRWGQPQHF. The CDR3 nucleotides are TGTGCCAGCAACAGTCGCTGGGGTCAGCCCCAGCATTTT.